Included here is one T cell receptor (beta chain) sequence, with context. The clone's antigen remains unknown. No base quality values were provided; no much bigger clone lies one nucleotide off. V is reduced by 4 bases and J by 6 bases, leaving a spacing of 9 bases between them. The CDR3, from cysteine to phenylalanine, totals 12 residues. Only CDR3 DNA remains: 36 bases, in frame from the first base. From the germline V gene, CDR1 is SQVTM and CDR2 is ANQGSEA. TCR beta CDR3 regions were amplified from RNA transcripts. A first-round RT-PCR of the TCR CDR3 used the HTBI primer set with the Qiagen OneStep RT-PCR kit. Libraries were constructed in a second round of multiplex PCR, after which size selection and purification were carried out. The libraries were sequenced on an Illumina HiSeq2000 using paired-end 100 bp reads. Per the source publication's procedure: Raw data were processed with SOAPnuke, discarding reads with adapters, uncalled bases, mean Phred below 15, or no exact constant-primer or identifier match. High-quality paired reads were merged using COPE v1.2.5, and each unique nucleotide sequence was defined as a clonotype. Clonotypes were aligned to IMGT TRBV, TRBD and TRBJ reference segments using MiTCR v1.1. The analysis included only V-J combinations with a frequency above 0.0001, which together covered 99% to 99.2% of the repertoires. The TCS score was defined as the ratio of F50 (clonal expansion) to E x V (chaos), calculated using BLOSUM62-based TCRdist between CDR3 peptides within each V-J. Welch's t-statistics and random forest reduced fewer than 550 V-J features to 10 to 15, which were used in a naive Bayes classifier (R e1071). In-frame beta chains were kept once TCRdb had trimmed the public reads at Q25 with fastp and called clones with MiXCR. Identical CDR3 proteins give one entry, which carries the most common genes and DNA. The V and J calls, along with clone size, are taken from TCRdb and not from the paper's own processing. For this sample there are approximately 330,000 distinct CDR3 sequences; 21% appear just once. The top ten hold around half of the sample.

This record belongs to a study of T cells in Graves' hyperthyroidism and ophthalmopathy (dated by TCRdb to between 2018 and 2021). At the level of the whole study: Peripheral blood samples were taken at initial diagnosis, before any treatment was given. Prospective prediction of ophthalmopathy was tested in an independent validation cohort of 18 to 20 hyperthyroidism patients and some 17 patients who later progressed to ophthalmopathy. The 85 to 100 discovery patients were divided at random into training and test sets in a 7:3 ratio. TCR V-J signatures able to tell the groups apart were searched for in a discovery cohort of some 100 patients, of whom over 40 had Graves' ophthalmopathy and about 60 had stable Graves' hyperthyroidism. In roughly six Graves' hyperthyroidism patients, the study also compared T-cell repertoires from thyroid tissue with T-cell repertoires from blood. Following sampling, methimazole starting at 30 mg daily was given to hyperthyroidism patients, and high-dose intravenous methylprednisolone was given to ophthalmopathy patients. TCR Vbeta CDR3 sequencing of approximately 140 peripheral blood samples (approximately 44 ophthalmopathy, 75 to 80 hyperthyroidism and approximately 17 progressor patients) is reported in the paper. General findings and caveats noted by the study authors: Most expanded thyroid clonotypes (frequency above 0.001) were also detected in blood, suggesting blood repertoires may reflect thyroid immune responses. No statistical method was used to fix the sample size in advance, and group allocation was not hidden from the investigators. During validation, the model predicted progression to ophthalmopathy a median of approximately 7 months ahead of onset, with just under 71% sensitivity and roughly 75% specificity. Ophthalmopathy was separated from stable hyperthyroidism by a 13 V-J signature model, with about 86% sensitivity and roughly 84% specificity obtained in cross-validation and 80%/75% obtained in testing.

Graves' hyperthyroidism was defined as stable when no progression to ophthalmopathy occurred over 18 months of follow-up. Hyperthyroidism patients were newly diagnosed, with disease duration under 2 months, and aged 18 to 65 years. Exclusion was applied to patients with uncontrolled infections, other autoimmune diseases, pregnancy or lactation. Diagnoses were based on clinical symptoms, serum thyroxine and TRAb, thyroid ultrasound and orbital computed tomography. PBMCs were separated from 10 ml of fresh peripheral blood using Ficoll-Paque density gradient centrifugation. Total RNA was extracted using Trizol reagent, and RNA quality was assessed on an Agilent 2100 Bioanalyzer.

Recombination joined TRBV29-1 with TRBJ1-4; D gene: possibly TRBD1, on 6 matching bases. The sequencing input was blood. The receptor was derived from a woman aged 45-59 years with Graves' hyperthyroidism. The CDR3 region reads CSVGGADEKLFF. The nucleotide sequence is TGCAGCGTTGGGGGGGCGGATGAAAAACTGTTTTTT. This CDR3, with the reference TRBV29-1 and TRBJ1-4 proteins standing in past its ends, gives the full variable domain SAVISQKPSRDICQRGTSLTIQCQVDSQVTMMFWYRQQPGQSLTLIATANQGSEATYESGFVIDKFPISRPNLTFSTLTVSNMSPEDSSIYLCSVGGADEKLFFGSGTQLSVL.